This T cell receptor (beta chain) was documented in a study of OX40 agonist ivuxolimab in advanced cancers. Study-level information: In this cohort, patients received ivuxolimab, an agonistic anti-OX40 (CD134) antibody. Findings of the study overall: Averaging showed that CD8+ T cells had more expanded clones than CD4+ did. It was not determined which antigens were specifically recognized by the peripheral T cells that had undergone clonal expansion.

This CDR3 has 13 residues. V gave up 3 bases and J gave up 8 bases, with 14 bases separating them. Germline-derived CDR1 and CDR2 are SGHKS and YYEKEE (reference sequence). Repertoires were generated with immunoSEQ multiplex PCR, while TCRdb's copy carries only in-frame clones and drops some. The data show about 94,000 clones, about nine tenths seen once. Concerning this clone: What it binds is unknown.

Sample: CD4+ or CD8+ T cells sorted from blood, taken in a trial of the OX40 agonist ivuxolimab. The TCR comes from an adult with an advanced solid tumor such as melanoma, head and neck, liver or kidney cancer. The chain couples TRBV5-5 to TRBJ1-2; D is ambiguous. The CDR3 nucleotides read TGTGCCAGCAGCTCCTACGACCGGGGAGGCTACACCTTC. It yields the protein CASSSYDRGGYTF.